The present entry profiles one T cell receptor beta chain with its context. Its antigen is unidentified. Blood samples were obtained at baseline, cycle 4 day 1, and cycle 7 day 1. This entry belongs to a study of OX40 agonist ivuxolimab in advanced cancers. Study-level information: Ivuxolimab was administered intravenously to patients at 0.01 to 10 mg/kg every 2 weeks. Subjects had a mean age of approximately 60 years, with a range of roughly 23 to 79; more than 70% were male.

TCRdb's table, derived via immunoSEQ multiplex PCR, lists solely in-frame clones and lacks some. This sample has 43,000 or so clones, with 70% to 90% found just once. Findings and limits, study-wide: Among the lowest peripheral clonal expansion occurred in 0.1-3.0 mg/kg partial responders.

This specimen consisted of CD4+ or CD8+ T cells sorted from blood, obtained in a trial of the OX40 agonist ivuxolimab. The receptor was isolated from an adult with an advanced solid tumor such as melanoma, head and neck, liver or kidney cancer.

CDR3 nucleotides: TGTGCCAGCAGCCGCGACGTTACAGTTCTAAACACCGGGGAGCTGTTTTTT. Translation gives CASSRDVTVLNTGELFF. J is TRBJ2-2 and V is TRBV7-2; D not resolved. The CDR3 length is 17 residues. The germline V gene encodes CDR1 SGHTA and CDR2 FQGNSA. The V gene lost 5 bases and the J gene lost 2 bases, with 18 bases spanning the gap.